The sequence of this TCR beta chain was determined in a study of T-cell reconstitution after alpha-beta-depleted transplantation in children. Unique molecular identifiers tagged the TCRbeta library. TCRdb reprocessed the PCR reads with MiXCR, giving one entry per CDR3 protein. Among 750,000 to 950,000 distinct CDR3 sequences, under 20% were seen once, and the ten largest hold approximately 5%. With respect to this clonotype: Antigen specificity is unknown.

Study results and caveats: Most T-cell counts and diversity one year after the transplant came from T cells that were newly produced. As was reported, about two months after transplant, alpha-beta T cells came from several hundred expanded graft clones.

Per the germline V gene, CDR1 is SEHNR and CDR2 is FQNEAQ (reference sequence). CDR3 length: 13 residues. V was clipped by 3 bases and J by 9 bases, with 12 bases between them. This chain links TRBV7-9 with TRBJ1-5, with D possibly TRBD1 on 5 matching bases. The source was PBMCs, mostly from graft donor cells, collected 360 days after TCRalphabeta/CD19-depleted stem cell transplant. The clonotype was recovered from a male patient younger than 18 who had a stem cell transplant for acute lymphoblastic leukemia, so the T cells may come from the graft donor. CDR3 nucleotides: TGTGCCAGCAGCTTCCGAGGGGAGCTGCCCCAGCATTTT. This gives the protein CASSFRGELPQHF.